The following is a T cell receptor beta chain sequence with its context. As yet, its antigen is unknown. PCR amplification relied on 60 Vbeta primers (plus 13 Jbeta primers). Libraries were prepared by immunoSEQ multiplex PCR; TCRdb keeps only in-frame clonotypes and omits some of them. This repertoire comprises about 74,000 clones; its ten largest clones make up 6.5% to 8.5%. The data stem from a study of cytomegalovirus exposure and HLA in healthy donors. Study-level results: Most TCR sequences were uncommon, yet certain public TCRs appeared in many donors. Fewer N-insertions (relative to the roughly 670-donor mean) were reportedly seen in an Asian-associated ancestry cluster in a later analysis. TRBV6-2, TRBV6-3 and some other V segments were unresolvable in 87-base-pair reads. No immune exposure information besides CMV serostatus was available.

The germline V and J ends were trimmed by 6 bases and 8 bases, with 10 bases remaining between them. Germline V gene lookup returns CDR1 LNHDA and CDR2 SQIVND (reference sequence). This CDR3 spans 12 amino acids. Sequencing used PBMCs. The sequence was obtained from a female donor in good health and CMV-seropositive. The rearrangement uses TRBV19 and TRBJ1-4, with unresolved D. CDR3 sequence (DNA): TGTGCCAGTAGCCCCGGCGGGGAAAAACTGTTTTTT. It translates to CASSPGGEKLFF.